This T cell receptor (beta chain) stems from a study of blood T cell repertoires in COVID-19. Using immunoSEQ multiplex PCR, the repertoire was profiled, and TCRdb retains in-frame clones only, with some absent. The table shows hundreds of thousands of clones, with 75% to 90% occurring only once. The CDR3 extends over 16 amino acids. The origin of this receptor is a man aged 25 to 45 who had recovered from COVID-19. The chain combines TRBV21-1 with TRBJ2-3; the DNA was not compared with TRBD1, the D call given in the table. TRBV21-1 is marked as a pseudogene. The sample comprised PBMCs or T cells enriched from blood (not recorded which). CDR3 in DNA: TGTGCCAGCATTAGATACCCTAATACAGAACCAGATACGCAGTATTTT. Its translation is CASIRYPNTEPDTQYF.